The clone carrying this TCR beta chain was seen more than once but under ten times. After 5'RACE with constant-segment primers, TCR alpha and TCR beta cDNA libraries carrying sample barcodes and UMIs were obtained. MiXCR was run by TCRdb on the 5' RACE reads, yielding one entry per CDR3 protein. The data hold about 190,000 distinct CDR3 sequences, with about a fifth observed a single time. The CDR3 sequence is 16 residues long. CDR1 and CDR2 from the germline V gene are KGHDR and SFDVKD. V lost 1 base and J lost 4; bases outside the gene matches: 7. This entry comes from a study of T-cell memory formation after mild COVID-19.

The clonotype comes from an adult woman who had mild COVID-19 (a few samples of this study predate the infection). Cell type and time point are not known. The chain uses TRBV24-1 and TRBJ2-3; 7 positions match TRBD1. Sequencing used PBMCs or a T cell subset sorted from them (not recorded which). CDR3 in DNA: TGTGCCACCAGTGATTTTTCGGACAGGAGCTCAGATACGCAGTATTTT. Translation: CATSDFSDRSSDTQYF.